The rows below give T cell receptor beta chains drawn from one sample of a study of control samples from healthy donors and cancer patients. Data came from immunoSEQ multiplex PCR; TCRdb stores just in-frame clones and leaves some out. In the table there are 110,000 or so clones, 83% of which are singletons. The specimen was blood. These receptors were obtained from a woman in her fifties or sixties in good health. Each CDR3 is given with its conserved first and last residue. D genes are given only for firm matches. Part of the rows lack a size; the others show once, few, many or a class for expanded clones.

TRBV7-3	TRBJ2-7	.	TRBD2	CASSLTGRAGEQYF	TGTGCCAGCAGCTTAACGGGGAGGGCCGGCGAGCAGTACTTC
TRBV7-2	TRBJ2-7	.	.	CASSLGAGAYEQYF	TGTGCCAGCAGCTTGGGGGCAGGGGCCTACGAGCAGTACTTC
TRBV29-1	TRBJ1-1	.	.	CSVEGELGTEAFF	TGCAGCGTTGAGGGGGAGTTGGGCACTGAAGCTTTCTTT
TRBV6-2/TRBV6-3	TRBJ1-5	few	.	CASSYSSGGIGQPQHF	TGTGCCAGCAGTTACTCCTCGGGGGGCATCGGTCAGCCCCAGCATTTT
TRBV2	TRBJ1-2	few	.	CASSELQGAPYGYTF	TGTGCCAGCAGTGAACTCCAGGGAGCCCCATATGGCTACACCTTC
TRBV5-1	TRBJ2-3	.	.	CASSLAAATPDTQYF	TGCGCCAGCAGCTTGGCAGCGGCCACACCAGATACGCAGTATTTT
TRBV27	TRBJ2-5	few	TRBD1	CASSTPTGGTETQYF	TGTGCCAGCAGTACCCCGACAGGGGGGACAGAGACCCAGTACTTC
TRBV10-2	TRBJ1-1	.	.	CASSESTVTEAFF	TGCGCCAGCAGTGAGTCAACAGTCACTGAAGCTTTCTTT
TRBV5-1	TRBJ2-1	once	.	CASRNGPSYNEQFF	TGCGCCAGCAGAAACGGACCTTCCTACAATGAGCAGTTCTTC
TRBV5-1	TRBJ1-1	.	TRBD1	CASSLVPDRGPYTEAFF	TGCGCCAGCAGCTTGGTTCCGGACAGGGGGCCTTACACTGAAGCTTTCTTT
TRBV24-1	TRBJ2-3	.	.	CATSEVHRTDTQYF	TGTGCCACCAGTGAAGTACACCGCACAGATACGCAGTATTTT
TRBV5-1	TRBJ1-5	.	.	CASSPVSGSNQPQHF	TGCGCCAGCAGCCCTGTCTCGGGTTCTAATCAGCCCCAGCATTTT
TRBV18	TRBJ2-5	.	TRBD1	CASSPMAGGETQYF	TGTGCCAGCTCACCAATGGCAGGGGGAGAGACCCAGTACTTC
TRBV20-1	TRBJ2-7	.	TRBD2	CSASGTSGSEEQYF	TGCAGTGCTAGTGGGACTAGCGGGAGTGAGGAGCAGTACTTC
TRBV19	TRBJ1-5	few	TRBD1	CASSPGQEVQPQHF	TGTGCCAGTAGCCCGGGACAGGAGGTTCAGCCCCAGCATTTT
TRBV29-1	TRBJ1-1	.	.	CSVPATGNTEAFF	TGCAGCGTCCCCGCGACAGGGAACACTGAAGCTTTCTTT
TRBV6-2/TRBV6-3	TRBJ1-5	once	.	CASSYGQVSNQPQHF	TGTGCCAGCAGTTACGGGCAGGTGAGCAATCAGCCCCAGCATTTT
TRBV7-2	TRBJ1-2	.	.	CASRRRADRNGYTF	TGTGCCAGCAGACGCCGGGCCGACAGAAATGGCTACACCTTC
TRBV27	TRBJ1-5	.	.	CASSFRSGVDQPQHF	TGTGCCAGCAGTTTCCGTAGTGGGGTAGATCAGCCCCAGCATTTT
TRBV19	TRBJ1-2	.	TRBD1	CASSKSQGRHQDGYTF	TGTGCCAGTAGTAAGTCACAGGGGAGACATCAGGATGGCTACACCTTC
TRBV19	TRBJ1-4	.	TRBD1	CASSGARGDGGEKLFF	TGTGCCAGTAGTGGCGCCAGGGGGGATGGGGGTGAAAAACTGTTTTTT
TRBV29-1	TRBJ2-1	.	.	CSVEDRDPDNEQFF	TGCAGCGTTGAAGATCGGGACCCAGACAATGAGCAGTTCTTC